These 15 T cell receptor beta chains were all obtained from the same sample, sequenced in a study of OX40 agonist ivuxolimab in advanced cancers. To prepare the library, the immunoSEQ multiplex PCR assay was applied. TCRdb carries this immuneACCESS record with in-frame sequences only. Its versions omit some clonotypes, under half of them owing to an unresolved V gene in the studies checked, with the rest unexplained. Counted in this sample were 68,000 or so clones; roughly 82% of them appeared once. Of the sample, approximately 11% falls within the top ten clones. The sequencing used CD4+ or CD8+ T cells sorted from blood, collected in a trial of the OX40 agonist ivuxolimab. The receptor source for this set is an adult with an advanced solid tumor such as melanoma, head and neck, liver or kidney cancer.

The chain couples TRBV10-3 to TRBJ2-2; 8 nucleotides agree with TRBD1. Germline V gives CDR1 ENHRY, CDR2 SYGVKD. The CDR3 consists of 16 residues. Germline trimming cut 1 base from V and 1 base from J; bases unmatched to any gene: 2. The CDR3 DNA is TGTGCCATCAGTGAGTTGGGACAGGTGAACACCGGGGAGCTGTTTTTT. Protein product: CAISELGQVNTGELFF.

This sequence joins TRBV18 and TRBJ1-1; 9 nucleotides agree with TRBD1. CDR1 is KGHSH and CDR2 is LQKENI in the germline V gene. The CDR3 extends over 19 amino acids. V lost 0 bases and J lost 1; bases outside the gene matches: 12. This CDR3 is CASSPPGRDRVGKNTEAFF. CDR3 in DNA: TGTGCCAGCTCACCACCGGGGAGGGACAGGGTGGGTAAGAACACTGAAGCTTTCTTT.

This clone was observed a handful of times. V gene TRBV7-2 combines with J gene TRBJ2-3; D gene uncertain. Germline CDR1 and CDR2: SGHTA and FQGNSA. CDR3 size: 13 residues. Trimming removed 2 bases at V and 2 bases at J, with 5 bases between. CDR3 sequence (DNA): TGTGCCAGCAGCTTAAGCGTCACAGATACGCAGTATTTT. It specifies CASSLSVTDTQYF. Looking up the rest from reference TRBV7-2 and TRBJ2-3 gives the full variable domain: GAGVSQSPSNKVTEKGKDVELRCDPISGHTALYWYRQSLGQGLEFLIYFQGNSAPDKSGLPSDRFSAERTGGSVSTLTIQRTQQEDSAVYLCASSLSVTDTQYFGPGTRLTVL.

The chain links TRBV27 to TRBJ1-5; D may be TRBD1 (5 bases). The CDR3 extends over 13 amino acids. V was pared by 5 bases and J by 7 bases, with 12 bases between. Germline V CDR1 and CDR2: MNHEY, SMNVEV (reference sequence). This CDR3 is CASSRQGGQPQHF. In nucleotides, the CDR3 is TGTGCCAGCAGTCGGCAGGGAGGGCAGCCCCAGCATTTT.

The chain uses TRBV4-3 and TRBJ2-2; 15 bases align to TRBD2. The ends lost 2 bases at V and 7 bases at J; junction bases unmatched: 5. This CDR3 region has 17 residues. CDR1 and CDR2 (germline): LGHNA, YSLEER. CDR3 in DNA: TGCGCCAGCAGCCAACGGACTAGCGGGAGGGCATTCGGGGAGCTGTTTTTT. It codes for CASSQRTSGRAFGELFF.

The V gene is TRBV5-5, the J gene TRBJ2-4, with D possibly matching TRBD1 (5 bases). The germline V gene encodes CDR1 SGHKS and CDR2 YYEKEE (reference sequence). With 0 bases removed from V and 3 bases from J, the gap between germline ends came to 10 bases. The CDR3 contains 15 residues. In nucleotides, the CDR3 is TGTGCCAGCAGCTTGGGAGACAGATACAAAAACATTCAGTACTTC. Its protein is CASSLGDRYKNIQYF.

The chain couples TRBV7-2 to TRBJ2-7; D may be TRBD1 (6 bases). The CDR3 length is 14 residues. The ends were cut back, 4 bases at V and 4 bases at J, with 14 bases in the middle. Per the germline V gene, CDR1 is SGHTA and CDR2 is FQGNSA. CDR3 in DNA: TGTGCCAGCAGCTCAAACAGGGAACATTACGAGCAGTACTTC. This translates into CASSSNREHYEQYF.

The chain couples TRBV5-5 to TRBJ2-7, with D tentatively TRBD1 or TRBD2 (5 bases each). The V and J ends lost 4 bases and 4 bases respectively, with 15 bases between them. CDR3 length: 14 amino acids. CDR1 and CDR2 from the germline V gene are SGHKS and YYEKEE (reference sequence). In nucleotides, the CDR3 is TGTGCCAGCAGCCGCCTCGGGACCGGTTACGAGCAGTACTTC. Translation: CASSRLGTGYEQYF.

The gene calls are TRBV7-3 and TRBJ1-6, with 7 bases identical to TRBD1. The CDR3 covers 15 residues. CDR1 and CDR2 (germline): SGHTA, FQGTGA. The J segment lost 5 bases and the V segment lost 5 bases, leaving 6 bases of the junction unmatched. CDR3 coding DNA: TGTGCCAGCAGCCACCAGGGGGGGAATAATTCACCCCTCCACTTT. Amino acids: CASSHQGGNNSPLHF.

The chain carries TRBV18 and TRBJ1-3; 7 nucleotides match TRBD1. CDR3 length: 16 residues. Germline V gene data show CDR1 as KGHSH and CDR2 as LQKENI. Germline trimming cut 2 bases from V and 3 bases from J; bases unmatched to any gene: 7. The CDR3 DNA reads TGTGCCAGCTCACCAACAGGGGACCTACTTGGAAACACCATATATTTT. Amino acids: CASSPTGDLLGNTIYF.

In this sample, this clone turned up a few times. This chain links TRBV7-8 with TRBJ2-2; 8 nucleotides line up with TRBD2. V lost 1 base to trimming and J lost 11 bases; unmatched junction nucleotides: 12. Germline V gene data show CDR1 as SGHVS and CDR2 as FQNEAQ. This CDR3 is built from 16 residues. CDR3 DNA: TGTGCCAGCAGCTTAGACGGAGGACTAGCCACGCTCGAGCTGTTTTTT. Amino acids: CASSLDGGLATLELFF. Supplemented by reference TRBV7-8 and TRBJ2-2, the full variable domain reads GAGVSQSPRYKVAKRGQDVALRCDPISGHVSLFWYQQALGQGPEFLTYFQNEAQLDKSGLPSDRFFAERPEGSVSTLKIQRTQQEDSAVYLCASSLDGGLATLELFFGEGSRLTVL.

The rearrangement links TRBV28 to TRBJ2-3; 12 positions match TRBD1. The CDR3 spans 16 residues. Trimming removed 4 bases from V and 2 bases from J; junction bases left unmatched: 4. Germline lookup yields CDR1 MDHEN and CDR2 SYDVKM. In nucleotides, the CDR3 is TGTGCCAGCAGTTATCGGGACAGGGGGCTCACAGATACGCAGTATTTT. Protein sequence: CASSYRDRGLTDTQYF.

The V call is TRBV9, the J call TRBJ1-1; no clear D. The CDR3 sequence is 14 residues long. Germline loops: CDR1 SGDLS, CDR2 YYNGEE. The V and J ends lost 4 bases and 5 bases respectively, with 15 bases between them. The chain's CDR3 is CASSPGSVGTEAFF. CDR3 nucleotide sequence: TGTGCCAGCAGCCCCGGGAGTGTAGGGACTGAAGCTTTCTTT.

V and J are TRBV7-9 and TRBJ2-4; D is uncertain. The CDR3 extends over 15 amino acids. Germline V CDR1 and CDR2: SEHNR, FQNEAQ (reference sequence). Trimming cost V 0 bases and J 0 bases, with 6 bases left between them. The CDR3 nucleotides are TGTGCCAGCAGCTTAGCGGGTCTAGCCAAAAACATTCAGTACTTC. Residues: CASSLAGLAKNIQYF.

The CDR3 DNA is TGTGCCTGGAGTTTACTGAGAGAGACCCAGTACTTC. Its translation is CAWSLLRETQYF. The chain is built from TRBV30 and TRBJ2-5; D is uncertain. This CDR3 has 12 residues. Trimming shortened V by 2 bases and J by 4 bases, and 8 bases separated the two germline ends. Germline CDR1 reads GTSNPN; CDR2 reads SVGIG (reference sequence).